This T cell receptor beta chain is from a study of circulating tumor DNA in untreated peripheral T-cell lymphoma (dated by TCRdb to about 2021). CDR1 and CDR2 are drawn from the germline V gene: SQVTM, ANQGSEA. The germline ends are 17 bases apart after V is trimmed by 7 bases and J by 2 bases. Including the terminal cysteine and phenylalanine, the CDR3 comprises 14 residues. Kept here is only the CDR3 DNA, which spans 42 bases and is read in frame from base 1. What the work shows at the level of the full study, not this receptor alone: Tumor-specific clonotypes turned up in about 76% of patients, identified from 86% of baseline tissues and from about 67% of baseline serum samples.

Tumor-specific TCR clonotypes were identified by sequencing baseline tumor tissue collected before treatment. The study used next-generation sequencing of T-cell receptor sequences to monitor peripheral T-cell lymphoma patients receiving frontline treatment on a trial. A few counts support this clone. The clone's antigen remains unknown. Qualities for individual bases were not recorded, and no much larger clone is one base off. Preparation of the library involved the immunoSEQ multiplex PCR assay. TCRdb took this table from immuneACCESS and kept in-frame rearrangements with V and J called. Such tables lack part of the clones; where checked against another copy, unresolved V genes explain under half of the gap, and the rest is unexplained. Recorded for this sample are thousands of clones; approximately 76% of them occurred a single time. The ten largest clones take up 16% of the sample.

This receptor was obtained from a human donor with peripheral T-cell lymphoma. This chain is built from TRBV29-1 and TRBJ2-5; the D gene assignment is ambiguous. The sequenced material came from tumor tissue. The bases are TGCAGCGCCCGGTCGTGGATCACTCAAGAGACCCAGTACTTC. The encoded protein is CSARSWITQETQYF.